This T cell receptor (beta chain) emerged from a study of control samples from healthy donors and cancer patients. This clone came up once. Produced via immunoSEQ multiplex PCR; TCRdb's table is partial and in-frame only. Of 160,000 or so clones listed, around 94% are singletons. The sample was PBMCs. This clonotype originated in a man aged 60 to 75 with colorectal cancer.

CDR3 amino acids: CASSEVPSNQPQHF. As DNA, the CDR3 is TGTGCCAGCAGTGAAGTCCCCAGCAATCAGCCCCAGCATTTT. This chain uses TRBV2 with TRBJ1-5, with D unclear. The CDR3 length is 14 residues. The V end lost 1 base, the J end lost 1 base, and 5 bases lay between the germline ends. Germline CDR1 reads SNHLY; CDR2 reads FYNNEI.